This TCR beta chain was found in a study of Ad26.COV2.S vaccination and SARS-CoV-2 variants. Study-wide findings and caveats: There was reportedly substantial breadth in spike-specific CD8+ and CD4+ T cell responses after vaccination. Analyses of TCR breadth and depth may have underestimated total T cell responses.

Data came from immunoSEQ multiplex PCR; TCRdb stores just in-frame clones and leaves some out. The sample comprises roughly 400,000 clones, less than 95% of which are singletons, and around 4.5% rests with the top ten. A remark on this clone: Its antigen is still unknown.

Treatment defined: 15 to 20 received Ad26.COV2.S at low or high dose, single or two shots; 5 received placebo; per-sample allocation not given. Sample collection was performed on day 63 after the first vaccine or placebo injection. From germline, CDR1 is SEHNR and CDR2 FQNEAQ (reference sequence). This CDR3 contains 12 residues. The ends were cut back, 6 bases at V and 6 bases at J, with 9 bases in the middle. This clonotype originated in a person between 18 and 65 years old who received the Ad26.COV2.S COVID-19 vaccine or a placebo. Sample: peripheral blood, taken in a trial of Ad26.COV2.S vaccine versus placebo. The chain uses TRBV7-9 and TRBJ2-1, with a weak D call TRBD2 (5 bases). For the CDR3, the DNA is TGTGCCAGCAGGGAGGTTTTCAATGAGCAGTTCTTC. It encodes CASREVFNEQFF.